This T cell receptor (beta chain) was obtained from a study of cytomegalovirus exposure and HLA in healthy donors. This clone occurred a few times. The PCR had 60 Vbeta and 13 Jbeta primers. TCRdb keeps only in-frame clones here, not all; method: immunoSEQ multiplex PCR. The table has 180,000 or so clones, 82% seen once. CDR1 and CDR2 from the germline V gene are SQVTM and ANQGSEA. The CDR3 covers 13 residues. The germline V and J ends were trimmed by 4 bases and 7 bases, with 13 bases remaining between them. Material for sequencing was PBMCs. The origin of this receptor is a man aged 35-49 years in good health and CMV-seronegative. The rearrangement links TRBV29-1 to TRBJ1-4; perhaps TRBD1 as D (5 bases). The chain's CDR3 is CSVGGQGGEKLFF. CDR3 nucleotide sequence: TGCAGCGTTGGTGGTCAGGGAGGTGAAAAACTGTTTTTT.